These T cell receptor beta chains were read from a single sample in a study of Graves' ophthalmopathy and Graves' hyperthyroidism. Each CDR3 protein gets one entry after TCRdb re-called the multiplex PCR reads with MiXCR. The sample has about 1.1 million distinct CDR3 sequences, about 38% seen once. Specimen: peripheral blood or thyroid tissue (not recorded which). All receptors derive from an adult man with Graves' hyperthyroidism. CDR3s include the opening cysteine and the closing phenylalanine or tryptophan. D genes are given only for firm matches. Rows may omit the clone size; those that give it use once, few, many or a size class.

clone_size	v_call	j_call	d_call	cdr3_nt	cdr3_aa
NA	TRBV7-9	TRBJ1-2	NA	TGTGCCAGCAGCTTAGTAGTAGCGGATCGGGGCTACACCTTC	CASSLVVADRGYTF
many	TRBV29-1	TRBJ2-2	NA	TGCAGCGTCCAGACAGGACGGACCGGGGAGCTGTTTTTT	CSVQTGRTGELFF
NA	TRBV4-3	TRBJ1-6	NA	TGCGCCAGCAGCCAACTCTCCTGGGGGGCTGGCAATTCACCCCTCCACTTT	CASSQLSWGAGNSPLHF
NA	TRBV7-6	TRBJ2-3	NA	TGTGCCAGCAGCTTAGGTGCGGGGTCTGGCACAGATACGCAGTATTTT	CASSLGAGSGTDTQYF
NA	TRBV29-1	TRBJ2-7	TRBD1	TGCAGCGTTGGGACAGGGGGTACACGCTACGAGCAGTACTTC	CSVGTGGTRYEQYF
many	TRBV5-1	TRBJ1-4	NA	TGCGCCAGCAGATATGACAGCGGTGAAAAACTGTTTTTT	CASRYDSGEKLFF
many	TRBV28	TRBJ1-6	NA	TGTGCCAGCAGTTGGACCGCCTTAAATTCACCCCTCCACTTT	CASSWTALNSPLHF
many	TRBV10-3	TRBJ1-1	TRBD1	TGTGCCATCAGGGGGACAGGGGGCACTGAAGCTTTCTTT	CAIRGTGGTEAFF
NA	TRBV5-1	TRBJ2-7	NA	TGCGCCAGCAGCTTGGTTTCCAGGGACTACGAGCAGTACTTC	CASSLVSRDYEQYF
NA	TRBV7-2	TRBJ1-5	TRBD1	TGTGCCAGCACCCGAGTGGCCGACAGGGACAGCTACGAGCATTTT	CASTRVADRDSYEHF
few	TRBV5-1	TRBJ1-1	NA	TGCGCCAGCAGCCCGTCGGAAGGGACTCGGGGCTCGAACACTGAAGCTTTCTTT	CASSPSEGTRGSNTEAFF
NA	TRBV10-2	TRBJ2-7	NA	TGTGCCAGCAGCCAACATTCTACAGGGAACTACGAGCAGTACTTC	CASSQHSTGNYEQYF
many	TRBV5-1	TRBJ1-2	NA	TGCGCCAGCAGCTTGTTACTCGGCTCCAACTATGGCTACACCTTC	CASSLLLGSNYGYTF
many	TRBV19	TRBJ1-6	NA	TGTGCCAGTAGTTCGCCAGGCTCACCCCTCCACTTT	CASSSPGSPLHF
few	TRBV3-1	TRBJ1-1	NA	TGTGCCAGCAGCCAACTTTTCGCCGGGACCGTAATCACTGAAGCTTTCTTT	CASSQLFAGTVITEAFF
few	TRBV6-6	TRBJ2-6	NA	TGTGCCAGCAGTTACATGAGCTCTGGGGCCAACGTCCTGACTTTC	CASSYMSSGANVLTF
NA	TRBV6-1	TRBJ1-2	TRBD1	TGTGCCAGCAGGACGACAGGGGGGAATGGCTACACCTTC	CASRTTGGNGYTF
NA	TRBV7-2	TRBJ2-2	TRBD1	TGTGCCAGCAGCTGGGGGACAGGGCCCACCGGGGAGCTGTTTTTT	CASSWGTGPTGELFF
NA	TRBV10-3	TRBJ2-7	TRBD1	TGTGCCATCAGCGCAGGGGGTTTCTACGAGCAGTACTTC	CAISAGGFYEQYF
many	TRBV15	TRBJ2-2	NA	TGTGCCACAATGGGGCAGGGGTACACCGGGGAGCTGTTTTTT	CATMGQGYTGELFF
NA	TRBV10-3	TRBJ2-7	TRBD1	TGTGCCATCGGGACAGGCACCTACGAGCAGTACTTC	CAIGTGTYEQYF
few	TRBV7-9	TRBJ2-7	NA	TGTGCCAGCAGTCCTAGTGCCGGGCGCCCCTACGAGCAGTACTTC	CASSPSAGRPYEQYF
NA	TRBV10-3	TRBJ2-5	NA	TGTGCCAGCAGCCTGATAGGCCTCGGACCTTTGGGGCAAGAGACCCAGTACTTC	CASSLIGLGPLGQETQYF
NA	TRBV20-1	TRBJ2-7	NA	TGTAGTGCTGACATAGAGATAAGGTCCGAGCAGTACTTC	CSADIEIRSEQYF
many	TRBV7-8	TRBJ2-2	TRBD1	TGTGCCAGCAGCTTAGGCAGGGGGCCATTTCAGGGGCTGTTTTTT	CASSLGRGPFQGLFF
many	TRBV13	TRBJ1-1	NA	TGTGCCAGCAGCTCGGATCTACTCGACGCCGAAGCTTTCTTT	CASSSDLLDAEAFF
NA	TRBV9	TRBJ1-5	NA	TGTGCCAGCAGCGTAGTTGGGGATCCCGAGGCCGAGCATTTT	CASSVVGDPEAEHF